Sequencing of this T cell receptor beta chain was carried out in a study of blood T cell repertoires in COVID-19. Across the whole study: Specimens from acute and convalescent COVID-19 originated in the United States, Italy and Spain. Sources were T cells, B-cell-depleted T cells, or PBMCs; the material itself was cDNA or gDNA.

The table came from immunoSEQ multiplex PCR; TCRdb's copy has only in-frame clones and leaves some out. The repertoire consists of about 13,000 clones, with about 88% occurring once and the leading ten covering roughly 2.5%. CDR3 length: 13 amino acids. Per germline, CDR1 MGHRA and CDR2 YSYEKL. Trimming removed 4 bases from V and 10 bases from J, with 14 bases in between. Sequencing was carried out using peripheral blood. This clonotype was sampled from a human donor in a cohort sampled during active COVID-19. This rearrangement joins TRBV4-1 to TRBJ2-1; the D is unclear. DNA for the CDR3: TGCGCCAGCAGCCCTGTGTCCGCAGTAGAGCAGTTCTTC. This gives the protein CASSPVSAVEQFF.